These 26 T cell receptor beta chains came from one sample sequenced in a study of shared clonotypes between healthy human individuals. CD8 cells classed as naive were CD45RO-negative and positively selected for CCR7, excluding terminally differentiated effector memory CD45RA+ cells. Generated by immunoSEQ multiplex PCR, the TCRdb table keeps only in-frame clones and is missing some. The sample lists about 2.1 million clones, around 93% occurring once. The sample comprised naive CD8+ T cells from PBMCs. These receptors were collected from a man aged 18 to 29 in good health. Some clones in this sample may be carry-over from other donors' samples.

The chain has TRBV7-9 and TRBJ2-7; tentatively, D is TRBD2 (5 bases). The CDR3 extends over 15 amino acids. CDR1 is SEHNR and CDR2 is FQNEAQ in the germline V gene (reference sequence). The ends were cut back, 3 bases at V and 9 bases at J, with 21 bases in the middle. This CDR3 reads CASSFEKGGESRQYF. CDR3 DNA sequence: TGTGCCAGCAGCTTCGAAAAGGGTGGGGAGTCTAGGCAGTACTTC.

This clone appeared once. The CDR3 region is CASSLGAASSGGEQYF. DNA for the CDR3: TGTGCCAGCAGCTTGGGGGCAGCTTCTAGTGGAGGCGAGCAGTACTTC. V usage is TRBV7-6 and J usage is TRBJ2-7; a possible D gene is TRBD1 (6 bases). V dropped 3 bases and J dropped 6 bases, with 21 bases sitting between them. The CDR3 has 16 amino acids. CDR1 is SGHVS, CDR2 FNYEAQ, per germline.

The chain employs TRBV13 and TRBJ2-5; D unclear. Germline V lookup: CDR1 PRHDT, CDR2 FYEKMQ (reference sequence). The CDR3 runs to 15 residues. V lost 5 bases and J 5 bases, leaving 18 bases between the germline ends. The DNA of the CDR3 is TGTGCCAGCAGCCCGTCCGGGTGGGATGCGGAGACCCAGTACTTC. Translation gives CASSPSGWDAETQYF.

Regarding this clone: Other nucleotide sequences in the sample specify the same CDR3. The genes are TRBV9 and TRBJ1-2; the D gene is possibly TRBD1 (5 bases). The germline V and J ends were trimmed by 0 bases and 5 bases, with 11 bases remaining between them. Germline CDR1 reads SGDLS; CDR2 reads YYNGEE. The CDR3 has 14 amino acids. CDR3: CASSVAGGGYGYTF. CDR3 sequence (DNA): TGTGCCAGCAGCGTAGCCGGGGGAGGGTATGGCTACACCTTC.

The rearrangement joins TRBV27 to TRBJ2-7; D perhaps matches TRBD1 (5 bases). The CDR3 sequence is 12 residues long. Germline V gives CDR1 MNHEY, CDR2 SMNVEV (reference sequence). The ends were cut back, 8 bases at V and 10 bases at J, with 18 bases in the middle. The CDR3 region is CASGTRQPGQYF. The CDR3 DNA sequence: TGTGCCAGCGGAACCCGACAGCCCGGACAGTACTTC.

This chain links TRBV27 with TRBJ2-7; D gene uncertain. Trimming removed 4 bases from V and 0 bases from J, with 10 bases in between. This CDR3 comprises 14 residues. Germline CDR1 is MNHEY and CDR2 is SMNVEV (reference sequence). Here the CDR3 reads CASSSIATSYEQYF. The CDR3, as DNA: TGTGCCAGCAGTTCGATTGCTACCTCCTACGAGCAGTACTTC.

The CDR3 coding sequence is TGTGCCATCTCGGGAATAGGGACAGGGCTTGAGGAGCTGTTTTTT. This translates into CAISGIGTGLEELFF. The V call is TRBV10-3, the J call TRBJ2-2; TRBD1 matches 9 bases. Germline CDR1 and CDR2: ENHRY and SYGVKD. J gave up 10 bases and V 8 bases, and 14 bases lay outside the gene matches. CDR3 length: 15 amino acids.

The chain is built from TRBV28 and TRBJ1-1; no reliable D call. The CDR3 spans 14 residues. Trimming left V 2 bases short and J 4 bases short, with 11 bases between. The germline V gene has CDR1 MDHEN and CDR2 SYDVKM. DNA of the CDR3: TGTGCCAGCAGTTTACGCGCAAAGGGCACTGAAGCTTTCTTT. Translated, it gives CASSLRAKGTEAFF.

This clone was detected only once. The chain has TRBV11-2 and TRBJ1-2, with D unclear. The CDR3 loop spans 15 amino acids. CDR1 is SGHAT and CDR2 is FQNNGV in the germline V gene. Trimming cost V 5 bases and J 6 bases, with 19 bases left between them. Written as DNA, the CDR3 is TGTGCCAGCAGCCAGGCCGGGTTCAGGAAGGATGGCTACACCTTC. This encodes CASSQAGFRKDGYTF. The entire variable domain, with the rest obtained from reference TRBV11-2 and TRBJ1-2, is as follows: EAGVAQSPRYKIIEKRQSVAFWCNPISGHATLYWYQQILGQGPKLLIQFQNNGVVDDSQLPKDRFSAERLKGVDSTLKIQPAKLEDSAVYLCASSQAGFRKDGYTFGSGTRLTVV.

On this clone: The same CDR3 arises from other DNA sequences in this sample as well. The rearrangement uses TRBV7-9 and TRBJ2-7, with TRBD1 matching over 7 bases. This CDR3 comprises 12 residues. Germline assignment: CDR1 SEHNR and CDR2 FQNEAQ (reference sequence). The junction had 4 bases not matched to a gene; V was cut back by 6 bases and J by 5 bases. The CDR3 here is CASSRQGDEQYF. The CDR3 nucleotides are TGTGCCAGCAGTCGACAGGGCGACGAGCAGTACTTC.

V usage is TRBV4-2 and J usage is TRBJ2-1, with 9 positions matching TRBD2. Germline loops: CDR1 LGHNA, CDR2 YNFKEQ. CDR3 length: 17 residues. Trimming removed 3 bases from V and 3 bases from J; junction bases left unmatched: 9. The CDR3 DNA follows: TGTGCCAGCAGCCAGGTTTTAGCGGGAGAACGCTACAATGAGCAGTTCTTC. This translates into CASSQVLAGERYNEQFF.

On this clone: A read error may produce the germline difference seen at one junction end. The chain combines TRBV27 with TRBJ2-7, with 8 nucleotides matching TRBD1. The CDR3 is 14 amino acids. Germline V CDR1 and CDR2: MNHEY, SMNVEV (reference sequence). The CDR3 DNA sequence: TGTGCCAGCAGTTTATCGTGGACAGGGCAGGGACGCCACTTC. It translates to CASSLSWTGQGRHF.

CDR3 sequence (DNA): TGTGCCACCAGCAGAGATGGGTCCGGGCTTGAAAAACTGTTTTTT. This encodes CATSRDGSGLEKLFF. This sequence joins TRBV15 and TRBJ1-4; D is uncertain. Germline-derived CDR1 and CDR2 are LNHNV and YYDKDF (reference sequence). The V end lost 0 bases, the J end lost 7 bases, and 12 bases lay between the germline ends. The CDR3 consists of 15 residues.

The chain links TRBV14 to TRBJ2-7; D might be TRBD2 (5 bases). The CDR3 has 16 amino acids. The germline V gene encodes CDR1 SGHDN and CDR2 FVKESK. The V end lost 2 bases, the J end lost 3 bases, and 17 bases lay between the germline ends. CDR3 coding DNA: TGTGCCAGCAGCCAAAACACCTTACTAGTGAACTACGAGCAGTACTTC. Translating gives CASSQNTLLVNYEQYF.

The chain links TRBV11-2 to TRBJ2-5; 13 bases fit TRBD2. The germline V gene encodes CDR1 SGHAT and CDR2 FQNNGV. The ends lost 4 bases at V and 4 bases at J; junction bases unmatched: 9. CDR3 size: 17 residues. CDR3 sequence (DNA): TGTGCCAGCAGCTCCAGGACTAGCGGGAGATTTGGAGAGACCCAGTACTTC. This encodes CASSSRTSGRFGETQYF.

CDR3 sequence reads: CASSPPVGEDTQYF. The CDR3 DNA reads as TGTGCCAGCAGCCCCCCGGTGGGAGAAGATACGCAGTATTTT. The J gene is TRBJ2-3, the V gene TRBV28, with a weak D call TRBD2 (5 bases). With 6 bases removed from V and 5 bases from J, the gap between germline ends came to 15 bases. This CDR3 contains 14 residues. Germline V gene sequence: CDR1 MDHEN, CDR2 SYDVKM.

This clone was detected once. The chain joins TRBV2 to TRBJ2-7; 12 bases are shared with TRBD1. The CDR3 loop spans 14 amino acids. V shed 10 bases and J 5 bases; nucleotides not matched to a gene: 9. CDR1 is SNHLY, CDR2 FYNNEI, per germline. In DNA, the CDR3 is TGTGCCATCATATCCGGGACAGGGGGCAACGAGCAGTACTTC. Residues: CAIISGTGGNEQYF.

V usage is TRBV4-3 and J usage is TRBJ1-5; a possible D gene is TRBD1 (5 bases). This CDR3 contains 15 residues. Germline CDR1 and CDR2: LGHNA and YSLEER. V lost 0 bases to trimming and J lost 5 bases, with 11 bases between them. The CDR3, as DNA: TGCGCCAGCAGCCAAGATTTGGCGGGGGATCAGCCCCAGCATTTT. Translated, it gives CASSQDLAGDQPQHF.

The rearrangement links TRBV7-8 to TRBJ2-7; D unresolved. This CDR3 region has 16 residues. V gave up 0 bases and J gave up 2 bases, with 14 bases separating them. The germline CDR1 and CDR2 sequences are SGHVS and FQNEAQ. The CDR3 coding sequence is TGTGCCAGCAGCTTAGCGCAACGATTGAACCCCTACGAGCAGTACTTC. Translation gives CASSLAQRLNPYEQYF.

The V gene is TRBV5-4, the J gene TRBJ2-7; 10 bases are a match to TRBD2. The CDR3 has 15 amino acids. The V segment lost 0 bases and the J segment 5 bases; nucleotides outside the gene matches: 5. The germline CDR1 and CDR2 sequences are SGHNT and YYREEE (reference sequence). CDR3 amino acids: CASSLAASGSHEQYF. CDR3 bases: TGTGCCAGCAGCTTGGCGGCTAGCGGGAGCCACGAGCAGTACTTC.

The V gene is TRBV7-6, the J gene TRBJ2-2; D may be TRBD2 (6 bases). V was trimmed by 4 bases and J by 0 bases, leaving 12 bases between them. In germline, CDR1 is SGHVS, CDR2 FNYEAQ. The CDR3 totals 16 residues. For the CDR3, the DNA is TGTGCCAGCAGCTACCGGGACTCGCCGAACACCGGGGAGCTGTTTTTT. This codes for CASSYRDSPNTGELFF.

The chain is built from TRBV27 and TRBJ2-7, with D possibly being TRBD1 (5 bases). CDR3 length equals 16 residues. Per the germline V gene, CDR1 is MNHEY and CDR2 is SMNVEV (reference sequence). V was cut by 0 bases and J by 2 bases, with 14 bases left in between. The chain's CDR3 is CASSLSLGPKTYEQYF. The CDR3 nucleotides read TGTGCCAGCAGTTTATCCCTGGGGCCCAAGACCTACGAGCAGTACTTC.

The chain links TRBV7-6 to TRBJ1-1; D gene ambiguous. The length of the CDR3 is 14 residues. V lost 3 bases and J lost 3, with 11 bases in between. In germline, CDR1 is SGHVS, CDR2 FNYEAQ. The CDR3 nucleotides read TGTGCCAGCAGCTTTGAAGACTTGGACACTGAAGCTTTCTTT. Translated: CASSFEDLDTEAFF. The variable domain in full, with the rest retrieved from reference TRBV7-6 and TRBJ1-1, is GAGVSQSPRYKVTKRGQDVALRCDPISGHVSLYWYRQALGQGPEFLTYFNYEAQQDKSGLPNDRFSAERPEGSISTLTIQRTEQRDSAMYRCASSFEDLDTEAFFGQGTRLTVV.

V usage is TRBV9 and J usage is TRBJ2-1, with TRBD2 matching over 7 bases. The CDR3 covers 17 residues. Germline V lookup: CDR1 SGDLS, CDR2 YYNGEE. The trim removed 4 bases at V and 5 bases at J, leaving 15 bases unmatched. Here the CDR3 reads CASSPKAGRARDNEQFF. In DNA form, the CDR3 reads TGTGCCAGCAGCCCAAAGGCGGGGAGGGCTCGGGACAATGAGCAGTTCTTC.

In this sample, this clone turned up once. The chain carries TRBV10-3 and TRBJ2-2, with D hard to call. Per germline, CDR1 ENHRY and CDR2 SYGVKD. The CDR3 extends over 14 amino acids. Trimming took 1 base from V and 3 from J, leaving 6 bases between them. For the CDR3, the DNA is TGTGCCATCAGTGAGTACCCCTACACCGGGGAGCTGTTTTTT. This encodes CAISEYPYTGELFF.

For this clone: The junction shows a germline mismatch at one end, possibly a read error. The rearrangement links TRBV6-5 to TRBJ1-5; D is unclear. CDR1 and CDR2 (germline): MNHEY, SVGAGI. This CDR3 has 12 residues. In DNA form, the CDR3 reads TGTGCCAGCGGTTATAGCAATCAGCCCCAGCATTTT. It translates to CASGYSNQPQHF.